Described below is a single TCR beta chain sequence and its context. What antigen it recognizes has not been identified. Within one base of it there is no much larger clone, and no base qualities were kept. The trim is 5 bases for V and 9 bases for J, with a gap of 17 bases between the germline ends. The CDR3 numbers 15 residues from cysteine through phenylalanine. The DNA shown is the 45-base CDR3, in frame from base 1. From a lookup of the germline V gene, CDR1 and CDR2 are MNHEY and SVGAGI. The protocol used for the library was the immunoSEQ multiplex PCR assay. T cell repertoires were profiled with deep sequencing of rearranged TCR beta loci together with multiparametric flow cytometry. TCRdb obtained this table from immuneACCESS and retained in-frame rearrangements with V and J assigned. These tables miss some clones; where compared with another copy, unresolved V genes account for less than half of the shortfall, and the remainder is unexplained. The sample contains about 64,000 clones, roughly 87% of them found a single time. The ten largest clones add up to 9.5% to 15% of the sample.

This entry belongs to a study of lymphopenia after photon versus proton radiotherapy (dated by TCRdb to the late 2010s). Study-level background: The immunological effects of photon versus proton radiation therapy were compared in patients with gastrointestinal tumors who developed high-grade lymphopenia. The roughly 18 patients in the cohort had gastrointestinal tumors, were treated with either photon or proton therapy, and subsequently developed lymphopenia. The study aimed to characterize how the two radiation modalities differ in their impact on the immune system. The paper's findings and limits, for the study overall: Relative stability during treatment was observed in proton-treated patients, whereas loss of naive T cells and TCR diversity and gain of effector/memory populations were observed in photon-treated patients. Across the cohort, a larger post-nadir drop in TCR diversity was inversely correlated with overall survival time among patients who died. The survival association was assessed only in patients who died, and better survival with proton therapy was presented by the authors as a possibility rather than a demonstrated result. After the lymphocyte count nadir, photon-treated repertoires showed oligoclonal expansion, especially of CD8+ Temra cells, which drove the drop in diversity.

Here the sequenced sample was peripheral blood, taken from a patient treated with proton-based radiotherapy. The chain couples TRBV6-5 to TRBJ1-6; D gene: possibly TRBD1, on 6 matching bases. The source is an elderly man with esophageal cancer. Read as DNA, the sequence is TGTGCCAGCAGTCCAGCTCAGGGGAGGGGTTCACCCCTCCACTTT. This codes for CASSPAQGRGSPLHF.